Below are 21 T cell receptor beta chains sequenced from a single sample in a study of shared clonotypes between healthy human individuals. The assay was immunoSEQ multiplex PCR, and TCRdb's table has in-frame clones only and misses some. The repertoire holds a few million clones, with less than 95% as singletons. Sequencing input: naive CD4+ T cells from PBMCs. Regarding subset: CD45RA+ positively selected. The receptors were gathered from a man between 18 and 29 years old in good health. Some clones in this sample may be carry-over from other donors' samples.

In DNA form, the CDR3 reads TGTGCCAGCAGTGAAGGCCTAGCGGGATTTACCAATGAGCAGTTCTTC. Translation gives CASSEGLAGFTNEQFF. The J gene is TRBJ2-1, the V gene TRBV6-1; 9 positions match TRBD2. Germline values: CDR1 MNHNS, CDR2 SASEGT. The ends lost 1 base at V and 6 bases at J; junction bases unmatched: 7. CDR3 length equals 16 residues.

As concerns this clone: Other DNA sequences in the sample encode the same CDR3. The chain joins TRBV7-2 to TRBJ2-5, with TRBD2 as a possible D gene (6 bases). The CDR3 covers 13 residues. Germline assignment: CDR1 SGHTA and CDR2 FQGNSA. V lost 4 bases, J lost 3 bases, and 9 bases lay in between. CDR3 residues: CASSSTREETQYF. CDR3 nucleotide sequence: TGTGCCAGCAGCTCGACTAGGGAAGAGACCCAGTACTTC.

The rearrangement uses TRBV10-3 and TRBJ2-7; 8 bases are a match to TRBD1. The CDR3 has 13 amino acids. Trimming took 10 bases from V and 5 from J; bases not matched to a gene: 10. CDR1 ENHRY and CDR2 SYGVKD come from the germline V gene. Written as DNA, the CDR3 is TGTGCCACTACGGACAGGGCGGACGACGAGCAGTACTTC. Translated: CATTDRADDEQYF.

J is TRBJ1-1 and V is TRBV29-1; 7 bases fit TRBD1. V shed 6 bases, J shed 4 bases, and the junction held 5 bases outside the gene matches. Germline V lookup: CDR1 SQVTM, CDR2 ANQGSEA. This CDR3 contains 12 residues. The CDR3 DNA reads TGCAGCGTCAGGGGGGGGGTCACTGAAGCTTTCTTT. It is translated as CSVRGGVTEAFF.

The rearrangement links TRBV7-7 to TRBJ2-1, with 11 bases matching TRBD2. The CDR3 spans 18 residues. From germline, CDR1 is SSHAT and CDR2 FNYEAQ (reference sequence). J was trimmed by 4 bases and V by 0 bases; bases with no gene match: 8. This chain's CDR3 is CASSLAFSGRAGYNEQFF. CDR3 nucleotides: TGTGCCAGCAGCTTAGCATTTAGCGGGAGGGCCGGGTACAATGAGCAGTTCTTC. The full variable domain, with the rest looked up from reference TRBV7-7 and TRBJ2-1, is GAGVSQSPRYKVTKRGQDVTLRCDPISSHATLYWYQQALGQGPEFLTYFNYEAQPDKSGLPSDRFSAERPEGSISTLTIQRTEQRDSAMYRCASSLAFSGRAGYNEQFFGPGTRLTVL.

The V gene is TRBV15, the J gene TRBJ2-4; 12 bases map to TRBD1. The junction had 6 bases not matched to a gene; V was cut back by 0 bases and J by 9 bases. Looked up from germline, CDR1 is LNHNV and CDR2 is YYDKDF (reference sequence). This CDR3 is 16 amino acids long. In DNA form, the CDR3 reads TGTGCCACCAGCAGAGACGGGACAGGGGGCCGGGGCATTCAGTACTTC. The encoded protein is CATSRDGTGGRGIQYF.

The V and J genes are TRBV6-1 and TRBJ1-5; D is ambiguous. Germline V lookup: CDR1 MNHNS, CDR2 SASEGT. The CDR3 has 15 amino acids. The V end lost 6 bases, the J end lost 2 bases, and 14 bases lay between the germline ends. Here the CDR3 DNA reads TGTGCCAGCAGAACAGTGGGATGGGGCAATCAGCCCCAGCATTTT. Its protein is CASRTVGWGNQPQHF.

In its sample, this clone was seen once. V usage is TRBV6-5 and J usage is TRBJ1-2; weak D call: TRBD1 (6 bases). Trimming stripped 6 bases from V and 0 bases from J, with 11 bases between. Germline CDR1 reads MNHEY; CDR2 reads SVGAGI. This CDR3 has 14 residues. The CDR3, as DNA: TGTGCCAGCAGCACGGACAGATCTAACTATGGCTACACCTTC. This encodes CASSTDRSNYGYTF.

The V gene is TRBV27, the J gene TRBJ1-4; D unclear. CDR1 MNHEY and CDR2 SMNVEV come from the germline V gene (reference sequence). The V and J ends lost 6 bases and 4 bases respectively, with 12 bases between them. This CDR3 contains 14 residues. CDR3 region: CASSPGRGNEKLFF. CDR3 nucleotides: TGTGCCAGCAGCCCTGGGCGGGGTAATGAAAAACTGTTTTTT. Based on the CDR3 plus reference TRBV27 and TRBJ1-4, the full variable domain is EAQVTQNPRYLITVTGKKLTVTCSQNMNHEYMSWYRQDPGLGLRQIYYSMNVEVTDKGDVPEGYKVSRKEKRNFPLILESPSPNQTSLYFCASSPGRGNEKLFFGSGTQLSVL.

The V call is TRBV7-2, the J call TRBJ2-2, with D tentatively TRBD2 (5 bases). Germline V lookup: CDR1 SGHTA, CDR2 FQGNSA. The V end was cut by 2 bases, the J end by 2 bases, with 12 bases between. This CDR3 comprises 16 residues. CDR3 nucleotide sequence: TGTGCCAGCAGCTTAATAAGCGGAACTAACACCGGGGAGCTGTTTTTT. This sequence encodes CASSLISGTNTGELFF. Full variable domain (outside the CDR3, taken from reference TRBV7-2 and TRBJ2-2): GAGVSQSPSNKVTEKGKDVELRCDPISGHTALYWYRQSLGQGLEFLIYFQGNSAPDKSGLPSDRFSAERTGGSVSTLTIQRTQQEDSAVYLCASSLISGTNTGELFFGEGSRLTVL.

The chain uses TRBV11-2 and TRBJ2-7, with 7 bases fitting TRBD2. V shed 3 bases, J shed 7 bases, and the junction held 6 bases outside the gene matches. Germline values: CDR1 SGHAT, CDR2 FQNNGV. The CDR3 totals 13 residues. CDR3 residues: CASSLGYGREQYF. The CDR3 nucleotides are TGTGCCAGCAGCTTGGGGTACGGGAGGGAGCAGTACTTC.

This rearrangement joins TRBV9 to TRBJ2-2; 7 bases are shared with TRBD1. The V gene's germline CDR1 is SGDLS and CDR2 YYNGEE. The CDR3 consists of 16 residues. With 4 bases clipped from V and 4 bases from J, the junction kept 10 bases outside the gene matches. CDR3 residues: CASSPRQGESTGELFF. Here the CDR3 DNA reads TGTGCCAGCAGCCCTCGACAGGGAGAATCCACCGGGGAGCTGTTTTTT.

The rearrangement links TRBV5-1 to TRBJ1-1; D not certain. Trimming cost V 0 bases and J 5 bases, with 23 bases left between them. The CDR3 sequence is 18 residues long. Germline CDR1 is SGHRS and CDR2 is YFSETQ. CDR3 nucleotide sequence: TGCGCCAGCAGCTTGGAAGGCTTTTACACCGCCCGGGCGACTGAAGCTTTCTTT. It translates to CASSLEGFYTARATEAFF.

The chain is built from TRBV5-4 and TRBJ2-3; 7 positions agree with TRBD1. This CDR3 has 14 amino acids. The ends lost 8 bases at V and 1 base at J; junction bases unmatched: 7. CDR1 and CDR2 from the germline V gene are SGHNT and YYREEE (reference sequence). The CDR3 coding sequence is TGTGCCAGTATGAACAGGGGTGGCACAGATACGCAGTATTTT. Translation gives CASMNRGGTDTQYF. Drawing the rest from reference TRBV5-4 and TRBJ2-3, the complete variable domain is ETGVTQSPTHLIKTRGQQVTLRCSSQSGHNTVSWYQQALGQGPQFIFQYYREEENGRGNFPPRFSGLQFPNYSSELNVNALELDDSALYLCASMNRGGTDTQYFGPGTRLTVL.

The chain uses TRBV28 and TRBJ1-5, with D tentatively TRBD1 (6 bases). Germline loops: CDR1 MDHEN, CDR2 SYDVKM. This CDR3 is 15 amino acids long. Trimming took off 1 base at V and 3 bases at J, with 10 bases between the two ends. The CDR3 sequence: CASSLYSGVNQPQHF. In nucleotides, the CDR3 is TGTGCCAGCAGTTTATATTCAGGGGTCAATCAGCCCCAGCATTTT.

The gene calls are TRBV5-1 and TRBJ2-2; maybe TRBD2 (5 bases). The CDR3 is 14 amino acids. Between the trimmed V and J ends, which lost 5 bases and 3 bases, there was a span of 11 bases. CDR1 is SGHRS and CDR2 is YFSETQ in the germline V gene. CDR3 DNA: TGCGCCAGCAGATCGGGGTCTGACACCGGGGAGCTGTTTTTT. This sequence encodes CASRSGSDTGELFF.

The rearrangement uses TRBV5-6 and TRBJ2-1, with 9 bases that match TRBD1. J lost 7 bases, V lost 4 bases, and 12 bases had no gene match. CDR3 length: 16 residues. Per germline, CDR1 SGHDT and CDR2 YYEEEE. The CDR3 spells CASSPSRDRVRNEQFF. The CDR3 DNA is TGTGCCAGCAGCCCGAGCCGGGACAGGGTCAGAAATGAGCAGTTCTTC. The full variable domain, its missing parts supplied by reference TRBV5-6 and TRBJ2-1, is DAGVTQSPTHLIKTRGQQVTLRCSPKSGHDTVSWYQQALGQGPQFIFQYYEEEERQRGNFPDRFSGHQFPNYSSELNVNALLLGDSALYLCASSPSRDRVRNEQFFGPGTRLTVL.

The chain employs TRBV6-5 and TRBJ1-3, with D unresolved. The CDR3 runs 12 residues. The germline V gene encodes CDR1 MNHEY and CDR2 SVGAGI. The germline V and J ends were trimmed by 8 bases and 0 bases, with 5 bases remaining between them. CDR3 bases: TGTGCCAGCCGCGACTCTGGAAACACCATATATTTT. This translates into CASRDSGNTIYF.

This clone has only a few counts. The chain combines TRBV5-1 with TRBJ1-3; D is uncertain. CDR1 and CDR2 (germline): SGHRS, YFSETQ. V lost 4 bases and J 4 bases, leaving 12 bases between the germline ends. The CDR3 runs 14 residues. The CDR3 bases are TGCGCCAGCAGCCCCGATGGCGGAGGAAACACCATATATTTT. It specifies CASSPDGGGNTIYF.

The gene calls are TRBV5-1 and TRBJ2-7; TRBD2 aligns across 9 bases. This CDR3 region has 14 residues. Germline lookup yields CDR1 SGHRS and CDR2 YFSETQ. V was clipped by 2 bases and J by 6 bases; unmatched bases: 6. CDR3 nucleotide sequence: TGCGCCAGCAGCTTAGGGGCGGGAGGGAGCGAGCAGTACTTC. This translates into CASSLGAGGSEQYF.

The chain joins TRBV11-1 to TRBJ2-3; D remains ambiguous. The CDR3 is made up of 17 amino acids. Germline V gene sequence: CDR1 SGHAT, CDR2 FQDESV (reference sequence). Trimming removed 4 bases at V and 1 base at J, with 18 bases between. The CDR3 sequence: CASSSEQSWYGTDTQYF. In DNA, the CDR3 is TGTGCCAGCAGCTCAGAGCAGTCCTGGTACGGCACAGATACGCAGTATTTT.